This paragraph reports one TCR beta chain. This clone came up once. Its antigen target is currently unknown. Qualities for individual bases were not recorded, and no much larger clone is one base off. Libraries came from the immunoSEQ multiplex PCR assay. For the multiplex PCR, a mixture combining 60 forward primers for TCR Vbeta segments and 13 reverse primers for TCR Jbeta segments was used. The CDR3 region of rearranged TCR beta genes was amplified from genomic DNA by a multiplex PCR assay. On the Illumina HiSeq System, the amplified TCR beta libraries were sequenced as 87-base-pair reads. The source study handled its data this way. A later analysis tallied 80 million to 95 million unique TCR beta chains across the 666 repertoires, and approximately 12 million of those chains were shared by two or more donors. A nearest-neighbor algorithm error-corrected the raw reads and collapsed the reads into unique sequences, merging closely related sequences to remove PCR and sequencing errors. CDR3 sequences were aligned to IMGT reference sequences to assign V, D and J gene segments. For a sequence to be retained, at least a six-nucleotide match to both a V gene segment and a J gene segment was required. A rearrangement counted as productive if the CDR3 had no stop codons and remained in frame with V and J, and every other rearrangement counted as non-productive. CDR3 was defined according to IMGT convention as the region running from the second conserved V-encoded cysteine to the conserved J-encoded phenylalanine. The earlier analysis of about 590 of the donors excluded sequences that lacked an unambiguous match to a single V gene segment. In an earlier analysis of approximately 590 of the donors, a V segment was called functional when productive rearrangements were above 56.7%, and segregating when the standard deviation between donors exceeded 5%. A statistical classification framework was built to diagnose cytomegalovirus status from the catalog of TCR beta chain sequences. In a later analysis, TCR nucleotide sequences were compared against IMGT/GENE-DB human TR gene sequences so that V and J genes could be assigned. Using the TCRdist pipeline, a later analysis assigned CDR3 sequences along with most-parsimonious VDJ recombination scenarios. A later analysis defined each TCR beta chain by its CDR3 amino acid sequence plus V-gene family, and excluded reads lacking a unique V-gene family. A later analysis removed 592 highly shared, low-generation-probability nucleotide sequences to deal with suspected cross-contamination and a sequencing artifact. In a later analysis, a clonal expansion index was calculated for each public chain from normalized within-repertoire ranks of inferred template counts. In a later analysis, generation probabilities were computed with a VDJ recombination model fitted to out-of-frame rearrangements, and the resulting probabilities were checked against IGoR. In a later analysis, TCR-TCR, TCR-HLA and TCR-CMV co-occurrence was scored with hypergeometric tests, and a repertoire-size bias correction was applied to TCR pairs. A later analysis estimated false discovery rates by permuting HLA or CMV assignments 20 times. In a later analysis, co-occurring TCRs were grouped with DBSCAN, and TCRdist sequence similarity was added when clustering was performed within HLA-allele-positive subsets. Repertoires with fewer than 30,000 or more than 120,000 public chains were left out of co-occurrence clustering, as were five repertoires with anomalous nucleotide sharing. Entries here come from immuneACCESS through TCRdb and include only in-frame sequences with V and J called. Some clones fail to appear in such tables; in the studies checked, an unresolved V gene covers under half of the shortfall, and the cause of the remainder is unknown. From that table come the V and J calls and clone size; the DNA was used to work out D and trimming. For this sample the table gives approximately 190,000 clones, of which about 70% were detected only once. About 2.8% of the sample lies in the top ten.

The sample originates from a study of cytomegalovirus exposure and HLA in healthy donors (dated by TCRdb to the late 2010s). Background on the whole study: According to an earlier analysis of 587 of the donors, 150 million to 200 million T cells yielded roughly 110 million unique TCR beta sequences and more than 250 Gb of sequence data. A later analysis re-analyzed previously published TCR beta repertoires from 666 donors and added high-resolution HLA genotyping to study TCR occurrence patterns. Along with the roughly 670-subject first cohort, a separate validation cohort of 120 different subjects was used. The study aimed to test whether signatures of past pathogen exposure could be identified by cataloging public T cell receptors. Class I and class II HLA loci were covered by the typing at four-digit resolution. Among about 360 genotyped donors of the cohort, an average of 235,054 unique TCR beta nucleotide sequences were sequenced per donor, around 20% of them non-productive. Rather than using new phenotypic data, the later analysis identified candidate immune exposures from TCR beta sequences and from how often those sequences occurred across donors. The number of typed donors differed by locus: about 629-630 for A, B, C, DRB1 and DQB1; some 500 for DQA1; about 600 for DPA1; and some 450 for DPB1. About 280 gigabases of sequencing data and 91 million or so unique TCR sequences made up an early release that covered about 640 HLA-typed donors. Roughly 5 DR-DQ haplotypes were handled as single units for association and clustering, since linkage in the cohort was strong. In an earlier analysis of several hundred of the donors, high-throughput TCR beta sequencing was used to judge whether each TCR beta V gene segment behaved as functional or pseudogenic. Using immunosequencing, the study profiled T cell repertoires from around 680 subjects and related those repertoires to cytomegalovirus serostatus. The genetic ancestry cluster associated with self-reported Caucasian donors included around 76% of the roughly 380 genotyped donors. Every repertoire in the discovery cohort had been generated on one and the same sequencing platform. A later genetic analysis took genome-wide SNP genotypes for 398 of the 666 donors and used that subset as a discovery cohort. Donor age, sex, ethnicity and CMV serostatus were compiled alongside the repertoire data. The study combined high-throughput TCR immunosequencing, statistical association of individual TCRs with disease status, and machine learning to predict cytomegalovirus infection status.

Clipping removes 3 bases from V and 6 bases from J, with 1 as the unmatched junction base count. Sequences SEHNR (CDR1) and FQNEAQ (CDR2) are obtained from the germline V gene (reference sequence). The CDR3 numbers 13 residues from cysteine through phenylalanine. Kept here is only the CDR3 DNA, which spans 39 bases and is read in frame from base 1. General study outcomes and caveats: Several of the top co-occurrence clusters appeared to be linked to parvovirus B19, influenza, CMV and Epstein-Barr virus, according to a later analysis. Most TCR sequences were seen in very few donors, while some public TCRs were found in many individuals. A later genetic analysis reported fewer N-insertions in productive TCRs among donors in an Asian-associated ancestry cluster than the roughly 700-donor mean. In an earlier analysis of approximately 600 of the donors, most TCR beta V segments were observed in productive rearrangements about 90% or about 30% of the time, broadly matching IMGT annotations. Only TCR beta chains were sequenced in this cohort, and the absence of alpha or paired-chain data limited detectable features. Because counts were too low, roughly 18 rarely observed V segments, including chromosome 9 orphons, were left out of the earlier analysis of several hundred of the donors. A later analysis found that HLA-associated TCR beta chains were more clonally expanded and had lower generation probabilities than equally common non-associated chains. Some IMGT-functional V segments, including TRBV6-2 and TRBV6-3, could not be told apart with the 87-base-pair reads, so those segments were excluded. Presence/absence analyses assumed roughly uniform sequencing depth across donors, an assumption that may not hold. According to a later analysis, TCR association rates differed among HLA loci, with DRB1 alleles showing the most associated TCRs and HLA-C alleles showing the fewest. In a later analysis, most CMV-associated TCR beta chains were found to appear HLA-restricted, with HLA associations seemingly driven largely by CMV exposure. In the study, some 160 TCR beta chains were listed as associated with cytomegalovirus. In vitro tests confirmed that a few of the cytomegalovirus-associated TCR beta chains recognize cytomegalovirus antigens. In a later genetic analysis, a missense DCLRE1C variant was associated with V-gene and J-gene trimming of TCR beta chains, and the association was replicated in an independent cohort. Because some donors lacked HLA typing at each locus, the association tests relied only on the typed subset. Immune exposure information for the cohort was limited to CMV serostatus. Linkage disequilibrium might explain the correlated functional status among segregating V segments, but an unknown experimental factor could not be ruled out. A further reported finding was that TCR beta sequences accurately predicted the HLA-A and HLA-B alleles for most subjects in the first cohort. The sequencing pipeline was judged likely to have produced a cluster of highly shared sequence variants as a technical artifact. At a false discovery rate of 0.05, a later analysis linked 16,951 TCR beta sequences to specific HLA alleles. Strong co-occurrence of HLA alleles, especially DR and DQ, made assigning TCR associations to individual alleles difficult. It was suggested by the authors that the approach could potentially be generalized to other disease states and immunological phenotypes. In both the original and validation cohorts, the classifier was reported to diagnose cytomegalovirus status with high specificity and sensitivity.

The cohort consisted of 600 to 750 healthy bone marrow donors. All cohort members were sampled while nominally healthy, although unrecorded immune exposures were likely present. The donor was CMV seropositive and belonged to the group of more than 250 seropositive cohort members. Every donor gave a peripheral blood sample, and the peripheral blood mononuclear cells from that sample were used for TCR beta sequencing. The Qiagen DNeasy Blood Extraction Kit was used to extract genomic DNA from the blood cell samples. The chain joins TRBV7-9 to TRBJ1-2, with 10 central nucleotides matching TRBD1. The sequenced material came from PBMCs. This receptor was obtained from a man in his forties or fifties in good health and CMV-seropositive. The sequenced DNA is TGTGCCAGCAGCTTTGGACAGGGGGATGGCTACACCTTC. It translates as CASSFGQGDGYTF.